The clone carrying this TCR beta chain has more than one count but fewer than ten. Its antigen remains unidentified. The data originate from a study of cytomegalovirus exposure and HLA in healthy donors. Study background: Unique TCR beta sequences numbering about 100 million came from about 179 million T cells in an earlier analysis. Findings and caveats of the study: Some highly shared sequence variants likely arose as a pipeline artifact. Donors belonging to an Asian-associated ancestry cluster reportedly showed fewer N-insertions in productive TCRs than the roughly 670-donor mean, according to what a later analysis found.

The PCR ran on 60 Vbeta and 13 Jbeta primers. Profiled with immunoSEQ multiplex PCR; TCRdb holds only in-frame clones, not every one. The sample includes about 230,000 clones, about 77% of them seen just once. This CDR3 is built from 18 residues. V lost 5 bases, J lost 4 bases, and 12 bases stayed unmatched. Per the germline V gene, CDR1 is SGHNT and CDR2 is YENEEA. The chain couples TRBV11-3 to TRBJ1-4; 11 bases align to TRBD1. This clonotype was obtained from a boy younger than 18 in good health and CMV-seronegative. Sequencing was done on a sample of PBMCs. The CDR3 bases are TGTGCCAGCAGCCCTCAAACGGACAGGGGGCGGTTTAATGAAAAACTGTTTTTT. Protein sequence: CASSPQTDRGRFNEKLFF.